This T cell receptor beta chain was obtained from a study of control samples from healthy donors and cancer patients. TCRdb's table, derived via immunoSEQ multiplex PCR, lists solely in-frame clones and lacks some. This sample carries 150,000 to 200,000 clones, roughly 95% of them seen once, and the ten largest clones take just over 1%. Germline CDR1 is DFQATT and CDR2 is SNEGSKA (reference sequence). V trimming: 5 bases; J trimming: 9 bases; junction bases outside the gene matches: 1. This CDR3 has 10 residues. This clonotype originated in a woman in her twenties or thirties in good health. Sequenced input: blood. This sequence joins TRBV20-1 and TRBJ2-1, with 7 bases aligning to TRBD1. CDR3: CSAGDSEQFF. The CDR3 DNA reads TGCAGTGCTGGGGACAGTGAGCAGTTCTTC.